Below are 11 T cell receptor beta chains sequenced from a single sample in a study of shared clonotypes between healthy human individuals. Using immunoSEQ multiplex PCR, the repertoire was profiled, and TCRdb retains in-frame clones only, with some absent. The data show around 1.1 million clones, with around 82% seen just once and 0.5% to 0.65% held by the top ten. Material for sequencing was memory CD4+ T cells from PBMCs. Specified subset: CD45RA-negative fraction. These receptors all come from a man in his late teens or twenties in good health. Some clones in this sample may be carry-over from other donors' samples.

V and J are TRBV30 and TRBJ1-1; TRBD1 matches 8 bases. This CDR3 has 14 residues. From germline, CDR1 is GTSNPN and CDR2 SVGIG (reference sequence). J lost 5 bases, V lost 5 bases, and 10 bases had no gene match. The CDR3 nucleotides read TGTGCCTGGTATCACAGGGGGAAGATAACTGAAGCTTTCTTT. This encodes CAWYHRGKITEAFF.

This rearrangement joins TRBV5-1 to TRBJ2-2, with unresolved D. CDR1 SGHRS and CDR2 YFSETQ come from the germline V gene. This CDR3 has 16 amino acids. The ends were cut back, 0 bases at V and 0 bases at J, with 9 bases in the middle. The CDR3 is CASSLAEVTNTGELFF. CDR3 coding DNA: TGCGCCAGCAGCTTGGCCGAAGTCACGAACACCGGGGAGCTGTTTTTT.

The genes are TRBV27 and TRBJ2-7, with 7 bases identical to TRBD2. Per the germline V gene, CDR1 is MNHEY and CDR2 is SMNVEV (reference sequence). V was clipped by 5 bases and J by 0 bases; unmatched bases: 10. The CDR3 loop spans 16 amino acids. CDR3 nucleotide sequence: TGTGCCAGCAGTGACAGAAGCGGGGCCCTCTCCTACGAGCAGTACTTC. Translated, it gives CASSDRSGALSYEQYF.

This chain connects TRBV15 to TRBJ1-6; TRBD1 matches at 7 bases. V gave up 3 bases and J gave up 10 bases; unmatched junction bases: 6. Germline V gives CDR1 LNHNV, CDR2 YYDKDF (reference sequence). The CDR3 has 14 residues. CDR3 DNA: TGTGCCACCAGCAGGACAGGGTGGGAATCACCCCTCCACTTT. Translation gives CATSRTGWESPLHF.

The chain employs TRBV11-2 and TRBJ1-1; 8 bases fit TRBD1. The CDR3 spans 15 residues. V lost 3 bases, J lost 1 base, and 4 bases stayed unmatched. Per germline, CDR1 SGHAT and CDR2 FQNNGV. Here the CDR3 DNA reads TGTGCCAGCAGCTTTCTAGGACAGGGGAACACTGAAGCTTTCTTT. This encodes CASSFLGQGNTEAFF.

Concerning this clone itself: Other DNA sequences within the sample encode an identical CDR3. The J gene is TRBJ2-3, the V gene TRBV2; 9 bases match TRBD1. V trimming: 6 bases; J trimming: 7 bases; junction bases outside the gene matches: 11. CDR1 and CDR2 (germline): SNHLY, FYNNEI. The CDR3 spans 15 residues. CDR3 protein: CASRDRGAFSNTQYF. As DNA, the CDR3 is TGTGCCAGCAGGGACAGGGGCGCCTTTAGCAATACGCAGTATTTT.

The chain links TRBV29-1 to TRBJ2-1, with D possibly TRBD2 on 7 matching bases. This CDR3 spans 15 amino acids. V lost 7 bases to trimming and J lost 0 bases, with 16 bases between them. From germline, CDR1 is SQVTM and CDR2 ANQGSEA. The CDR3 is CSALGGAISYNEQFF. In DNA form, the CDR3 reads TGCAGCGCCTTAGGGGGGGCCATCTCCTACAATGAGCAGTTCTTC.

This clone was seen a single time. The chain joins TRBV25-1 to TRBJ2-2; no clear D. Trimming left V 3 bases short and J 4 bases short, with 9 bases between. The germline gives CDR1 MGHDK, CDR2 SYGVNS. The CDR3 length is 14 residues. CDR3 coding DNA: TGTGCCAGCAGTGATTTGGCGTCCACCGGGGAGCTGTTTTTT. This sequence encodes CASSDLASTGELFF.

This clone was observed a handful of times. The J gene is TRBJ2-7, the V gene TRBV27; 7 positions agree with TRBD1. The CDR3 has 13 amino acids. V dropped 2 bases and J dropped 5; count of bases not matched to a gene: 3. Germline CDR1 and CDR2: MNHEY and SMNVEV (reference sequence). CDR3 amino acids: CASSLEGAHEQYF. CDR3 coding DNA: TGTGCCAGCAGTTTAGAGGGGGCCCACGAGCAGTACTTC.

The chain is built from TRBV7-8 and TRBJ2-7; 12 nucleotides line up with TRBD2. This CDR3 has 16 amino acids. The germline CDR1 and CDR2 sequences are SGHVS and FQNEAQ. The trim removed 4 bases at V and 0 bases at J, leaving 4 bases unmatched. CDR3 nucleotide sequence: TGTGCCAGCAGCTGGAGGACTAGCGGGGCCTCCTACGAGCAGTACTTC. Translation gives CASSWRTSGASYEQYF.

This clone was detected only a few times. V usage is TRBV30 and J usage is TRBJ1-5; D is undetermined. The CDR3 is 14 amino acids. V lost 2 bases to trimming and J lost 7 bases, with 15 bases between them. Germline CDR1 GTSNPN, CDR2 SVGIG (reference sequence). The CDR3 is CAWSREGFLQPQHF. The CDR3 bases are TGTGCCTGGAGTCGGGAAGGGTTTTTGCAGCCCCAGCATTTT.